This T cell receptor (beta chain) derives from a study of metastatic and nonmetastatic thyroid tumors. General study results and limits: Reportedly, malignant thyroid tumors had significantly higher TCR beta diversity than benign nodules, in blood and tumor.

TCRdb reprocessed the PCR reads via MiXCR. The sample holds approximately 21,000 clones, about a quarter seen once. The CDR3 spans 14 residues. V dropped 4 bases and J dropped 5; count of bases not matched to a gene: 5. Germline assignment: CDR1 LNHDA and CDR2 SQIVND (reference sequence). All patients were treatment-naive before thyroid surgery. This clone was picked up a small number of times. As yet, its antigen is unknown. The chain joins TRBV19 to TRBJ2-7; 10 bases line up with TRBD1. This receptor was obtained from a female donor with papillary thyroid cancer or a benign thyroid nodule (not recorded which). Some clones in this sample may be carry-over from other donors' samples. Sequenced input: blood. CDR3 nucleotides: TGTGCCAGTAGTACACCGACAGGGGGCCACGAGCAGTACTTC. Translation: CASSTPTGGHEQYF. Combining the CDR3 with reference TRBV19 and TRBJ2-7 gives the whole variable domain DGGITQSPKYLFRKEGQNVTLSCEQNLNHDAMYWYRQDPGQGLRLIYYSQIVNDFQKGDIAEGYSVSREKKESFPLTVTSAQKNPTAFYLCASSTPTGGHEQYFGPGTRLTVT.